This entry lists 13 T cell receptor beta chains sequenced from one sample in a study of human T cells and chemical hapten exposure. As to time point: patch test 2, 6 weeks after DPC sensitization. Treatment specified: therapeutic diphenylcyclopropenone sensitization with weekly scalp DPC. From the RACE reads, TCRdb called clonotypes with MiXCR, one entry per CDR3 protein. The table includes about 96,000 distinct CDR3 sequences, 9.3% detected once. Sequenced here: whole blood, sampled in connection with sensitization to the hapten diphenylcyclopropenone (DPC). The receptors shown here come from a woman between 40 and 50 years old with alopecia areata. Some clones in this sample may be carry-over from other donors' samples.

This clonotype came up many times. V usage is TRBV18 and J usage is TRBJ2-1; TRBD1 might be the D (6 bases). Germline assignment: CDR1 KGHSH and CDR2 LQKENI. V gave up 3 bases and J gave up 6 bases, with 6 bases separating them. This CDR3 is 12 amino acids long. The CDR3 region is CASSPDSNEQFF. The CDR3 DNA reads TGTGCCAGCTCACCGGACAGCAATGAGCAGTTCTTC.

This clonotype was detected many times. The rearrangement uses TRBV7-9 and TRBJ1-5, with 7 bases that match TRBD1. V dropped 5 bases and J dropped 4; count of bases not matched to a gene: 5. CDR3 length equals 14 residues. CDR1 is SEHNR and CDR2 is FQNEAQ in the germline V gene (reference sequence). The CDR3 region has the DNA TGTGCCAGCAGCGTGGGACAGACTAATCAGCCCCAGCATTTT. Translated: CASSVGQTNQPQHF.

The rearrangement uses TRBV4-1 and TRBJ1-1; D gene ambiguous. Germline CDR1 is MGHRA and CDR2 is YSYEKL. CDR3 length: 15 residues. V was pared by 0 bases and J by 2 bases, with 10 bases between. As DNA, the CDR3 is TGCGCCAGCAGCCAAGATCGAGGATTTAACACTGAAGCTTTCTTT. This gives the protein CASSQDRGFNTEAFF.

This clonotype has a handful of counts. The gene calls are TRBV7-2 and TRBJ2-3; D may be TRBD2 (5 bases). Per germline, CDR1 SGHTA and CDR2 FQGNSA. The CDR3 sequence is 15 residues long. The V end was cut by 5 bases, the J end by 0 bases, with 12 bases between. CDR3 loop: CASSRTPSSTDTQYF. The CDR3 DNA is TGTGCCAGCAGCCGGACTCCGTCTAGCACAGATACGCAGTATTTT.

V gene TRBV21-1 combines with J gene TRBJ1-5; TRBD1, the D gene given by the table, was not confirmed from the DNA. TRBV21-1 is flagged as a pseudogene. CDR3 length equals 15 residues. The CDR3 nucleotides are TGTGCCAGCAGCAAAGAGTACCCCCCCAATCAGCCCCAGCATTTT. Translated: CASSKEYPPNQPQHF.

In this sample, this clonotype turned up many times. The V gene is TRBV3-1, the J gene TRBJ1-6, with D uncertain. The V and J ends lost 10 bases and 4 bases respectively, with 14 bases between them. The germline V gene has CDR1 LGHDT and CDR2 YNNKEL (reference sequence). CDR3 length: 14 amino acids. CDR3 protein: CATTEGDYNSPLHF. In DNA form, the CDR3 reads TGTGCCACAACCGAAGGTGATTATAATTCACCCCTCCACTTT.

This clonotype was recorded at least ten times. V usage is TRBV28 and J usage is TRBJ2-1; D not certain. Trimming took off 2 bases at V and 6 bases at J, with 8 bases between the two ends. Germline V CDR1 and CDR2: MDHEN, SYDVKM. The CDR3 spans 13 residues. The CDR3 region is CASSLAPPNEQFF. DNA for the CDR3: TGTGCCAGCAGTTTAGCCCCACCCAATGAGCAGTTCTTC.

This chain connects TRBV7-2 to TRBJ2-5; D gene unclear. This CDR3 has 14 amino acids. Trimming stripped 0 bases from V and 0 bases from J, with 5 bases between. Germline V gene sequence: CDR1 SGHTA, CDR2 FQGNSA. The CDR3 bases are TGTGCCAGCAGCTTAGCGTGGGACCAAGAGACCCAGTACTTC. Translation: CASSLAWDQETQYF. Using reference TRBV7-2 and TRBJ2-5 for the parts outside the CDR3, the full variable domain is GAGVSQSPSNKVTEKGKDVELRCDPISGHTALYWYRQSLGQGLEFLIYFQGNSAPDKSGLPSDRFSAERTGGSVSTLTIQRTQQEDSAVYLCASSLAWDQETQYFGPGTRLLVL.

This clonotype was seen ten or more times. The gene calls are TRBV6-6 and TRBJ1-3; D is unresolved. The V end was cut by 0 bases, the J end by 5 bases, with 11 bases between. The CDR3 has 15 residues. Germline V gene lookup returns CDR1 MNHNY and CDR2 SVGAGI (reference sequence). The CDR3 loop is CASSYSSSSRNTIYF. CDR3 in DNA: TGTGCCAGCAGTTACTCGTCATCCAGCAGAAACACCATATATTTT.

This clonotype was observed at least ten times. The gene calls are TRBV6-5 and TRBJ2-7; 9 nucleotides line up with TRBD1. V trimming: 6 bases; J trimming: 2 bases; junction bases outside the gene matches: 5. Germline V gene sequence: CDR1 MNHEY, CDR2 SVGAGI. The CDR3 consists of 14 residues. The CDR3 protein is CASRETGGTYEQYF. Here the CDR3 DNA reads TGTGCCAGCAGGGAAACAGGGGGCACCTACGAGCAGTACTTC.

This clonotype was detected many times. The chain uses TRBV29-1 and TRBJ2-2, with 10 nucleotides matching TRBD1. The CDR3 loop spans 14 amino acids. After removal of 7 bases from V and 4 bases from J, the junction contained 6 bases not matched to a gene. In germline, CDR1 is SQVTM, CDR2 ANQGSEA. This CDR3 reads CSATGTGVTGELFF. Written as DNA, the CDR3 is TGCAGCGCTACCGGGACAGGGGTCACCGGGGAGCTGTTTTTT.

This clonotype was counted only a few times. The rearrangement links TRBV7-9 to TRBJ2-7; weak D call: TRBD1 (5 bases). V lost 5 bases and J 3 bases, leaving 20 bases between the germline ends. This CDR3 has 16 amino acids. Germline lookup yields CDR1 SEHNR and CDR2 FQNEAQ (reference sequence). The CDR3 loop reads CASSRLGAQGFYEQYF. As DNA, the CDR3 is TGTGCCAGCAGCCGCCTAGGGGCACAAGGCTTCTACGAGCAGTACTTC. Full variable domain (outside the CDR3, taken from reference TRBV7-9 and TRBJ2-7): DTGVSQNPRHKITKRGQNVTFRCDPISEHNRLYWYRQTLGQGPEFLTYFQNEAQLEKSRLLSDRFSAERPKGSFSTLEIQRTEQGDSAMYLCASSRLGAQGFYEQYFGPGTRLTVT.

This clonotype showed up many times. The rearrangement links TRBV28 to TRBJ2-1; 7 bases match TRBD2. This CDR3 has 16 amino acids. Germline lookup yields CDR1 MDHEN and CDR2 SYDVKM. V shed 4 bases, J shed 4 bases, and the junction held 10 bases outside the gene matches. CDR3 nucleotide sequence: TGTGCCAGCAGTTCCCCTAGCGGAGAGAATTACAATGAGCAGTTCTTC. Its protein product is CASSSPSGENYNEQFF.